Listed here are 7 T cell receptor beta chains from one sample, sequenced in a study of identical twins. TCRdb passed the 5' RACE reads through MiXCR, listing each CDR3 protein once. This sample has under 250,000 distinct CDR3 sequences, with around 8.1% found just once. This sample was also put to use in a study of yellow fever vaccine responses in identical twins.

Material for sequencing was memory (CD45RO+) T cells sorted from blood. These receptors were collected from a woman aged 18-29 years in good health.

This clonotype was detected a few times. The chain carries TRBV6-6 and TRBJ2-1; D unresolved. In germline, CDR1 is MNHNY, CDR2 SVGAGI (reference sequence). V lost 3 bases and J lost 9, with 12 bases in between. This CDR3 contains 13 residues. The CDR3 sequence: CASSYSVAAEQFF. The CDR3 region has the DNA TGTGCCAGCAGTTATTCCGTGGCTGCTGAGCAGTTCTTC.

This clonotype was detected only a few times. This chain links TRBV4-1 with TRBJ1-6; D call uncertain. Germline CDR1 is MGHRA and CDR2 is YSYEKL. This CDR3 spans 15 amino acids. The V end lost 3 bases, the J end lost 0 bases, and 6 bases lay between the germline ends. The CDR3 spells CASSQLSSYNSPLHF. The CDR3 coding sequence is TGCGCCAGCAGCCAGCTGAGCTCCTATAATTCACCCCTCCACTTT.

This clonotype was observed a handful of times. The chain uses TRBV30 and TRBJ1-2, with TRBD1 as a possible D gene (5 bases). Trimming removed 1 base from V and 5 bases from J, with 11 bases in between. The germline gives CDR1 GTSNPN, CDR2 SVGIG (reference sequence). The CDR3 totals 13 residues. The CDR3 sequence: CAWSGEGSYGYTF. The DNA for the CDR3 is TGTGCCTGGAGTGGGGAGGGGTCATATGGCTACACCTTC.

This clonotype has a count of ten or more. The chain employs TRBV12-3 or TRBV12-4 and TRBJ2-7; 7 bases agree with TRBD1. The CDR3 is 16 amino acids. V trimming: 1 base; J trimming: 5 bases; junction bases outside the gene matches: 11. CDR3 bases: TGTGCCAGCAGTTTAGGGGGACAGACTTTTCGGGACGAGCAGTACTTC. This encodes CASSLGGQTFRDEQYF.

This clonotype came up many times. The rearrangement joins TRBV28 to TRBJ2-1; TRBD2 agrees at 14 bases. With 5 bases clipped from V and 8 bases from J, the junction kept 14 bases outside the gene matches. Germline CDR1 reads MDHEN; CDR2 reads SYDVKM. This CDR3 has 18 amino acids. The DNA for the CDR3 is TGTGCCAGCAGTCCGGCAGGGACTAGCGGGGGAACAAGAGATGAGCAGTTCTTC. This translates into CASSPAGTSGGTRDEQFF.

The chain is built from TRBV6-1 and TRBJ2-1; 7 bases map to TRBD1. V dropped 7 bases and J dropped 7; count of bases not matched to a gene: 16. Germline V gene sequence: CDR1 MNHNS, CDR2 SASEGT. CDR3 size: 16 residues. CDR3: CASTTGRAGGKNEQFF. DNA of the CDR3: TGTGCCAGCACTACCGGAAGGGCAGGGGGAAAGAATGAGCAGTTCTTC.

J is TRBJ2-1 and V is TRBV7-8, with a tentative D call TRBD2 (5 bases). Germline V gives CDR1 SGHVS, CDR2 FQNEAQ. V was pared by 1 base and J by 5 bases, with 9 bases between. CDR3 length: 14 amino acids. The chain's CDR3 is CASSLGTAHNEQFF. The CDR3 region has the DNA TGTGCCAGCAGCTTAGGGACTGCACACAATGAGCAGTTCTTC.